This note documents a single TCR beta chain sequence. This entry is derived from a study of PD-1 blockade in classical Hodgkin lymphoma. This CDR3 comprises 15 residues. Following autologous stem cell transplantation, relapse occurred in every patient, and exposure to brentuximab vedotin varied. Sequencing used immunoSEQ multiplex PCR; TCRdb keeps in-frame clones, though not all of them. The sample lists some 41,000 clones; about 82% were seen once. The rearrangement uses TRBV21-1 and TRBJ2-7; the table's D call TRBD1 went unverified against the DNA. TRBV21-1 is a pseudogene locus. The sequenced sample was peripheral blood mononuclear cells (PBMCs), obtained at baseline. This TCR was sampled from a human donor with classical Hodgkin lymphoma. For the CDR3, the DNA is TGTGCCAGCAGCCTGTGGGACAGGACTTCCTACGAGCAGTACTTC. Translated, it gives CASSLWDRTSYEQYF.